This entry describes one T cell receptor (beta chain). One entry per CDR3 protein, called by TCRdb with MiXCR from the 5' RACE reads. Of roughly 520,000 distinct CDR3 sequences listed, 20% to 25% are singletons. The CDR3 covers 15 residues. Germline CDR1 and CDR2: MNHEY and SVGAGI. V was shortened by 2 bases and J by 1 base, with 11 bases between the two germline ends. This entry comes from a study of T cells after yellow fever vaccination. Overall study context: Low-cell-number fractions were prepared with SMART-Seq v4 Ultra Low Input.

The clonotype originates from a man between 18 and 29 years old who received the YFV17D yellow fever vaccine. The rearrangement links TRBV6-5 to TRBJ1-1, with D possibly TRBD1 on 5 matching bases. The sequenced sample was PBMCs, obtained roughly 23 days after the first yellow fever vaccination. CDR3 sequence reads: CASSYRGPANTEAFF. The CDR3 nucleotides are TGTGCCAGCAGTTACAGGGGACCCGCGAACACTGAAGCTTTCTTT.